These T cell receptor beta chains were read from a single sample in a study of technical replicates of blood from a handful of donors. Some clones are missing from TCRdb's copy, which holds only in-frame ones; the method was immunoSEQ multiplex PCR. The profile shows about 76,000 clones, approximately 94% of them singletons. The material sequenced was T cells isolated from PBMCs. These receptors came from a human donor in good health. Each CDR3 is given with its conserved first and last residue. Each record gives: V gene, D gene, clone size, J gene, CDR3 DNA, CDR3 protein. A D gene is named only where the DNA matches it firmly. Some rows mark clone size as missing; the rest say once, few, many or name a class of expanded clone.

TRBV6-1	NA	NA	TRBJ2-3	TGTGCCAGCAGTGATAGCAGGGTGGGGATGACAGATACGCAGTATTTT	CASSDSRVGMTDTQYF
TRBV6-5	TRBD2	NA	TRBJ2-3	TGTGCCAGCAGTCCCGGGACTAGCGGTACAGATACGCAGTATTTT	CASSPGTSGTDTQYF
TRBV10-3	NA	NA	TRBJ2-2	TGTGCCATCAGTGTGAGGGTCACCGGGGAGCTGTTTTTT	CAISVRVTGELFF
TRBV5-1	NA	NA	TRBJ1-2	TGCGCCAGCAGCTTGGCCACAAGAACGTATGGCTACACCTTC	CASSLATRTYGYTF
TRBV30	TRBD1	NA	TRBJ2-7	TGTGCCTGGAATCCCGGGGACAGACATACAGGCGAGCAGTACTTC	CAWNPGDRHTGEQYF
TRBV5-1	NA	NA	TRBJ1-2	TGCGCCAGCAGCTTTGACAGATTCAGTGGCTACACCTTC	CASSFDRFSGYTF
TRBV12-5	TRBD1	NA	TRBJ2-3	TGTGCTAGTGGTCATTCTCGATCCGGGACAGGGGAATCAGATACGCAGTATTTT	CASGHSRSGTGESDTQYF
TRBV6-6	TRBD1	NA	TRBJ2-7	TGTGCCAGCAGTCACCCGACGACAGGGGACTCCTACGAGCAGTACTTC	CASSHPTTGDSYEQYF
TRBV7-2	NA	NA	TRBJ2-3	TGTGCCAGCAGCTTAGAATCGTGGCTGGATACGCAGTATTTT	CASSLESWLDTQYF
TRBV10-1	NA	NA	TRBJ1-5	TGCGCCAGCAGTGAGATAAAGGGGGAACAAGGACAGCCCCAGCATTTT	CASSEIKGEQGQPQHF
TRBV5-5	TRBD1	NA	TRBJ2-5	TGTGCCAGCAGCTACCGGGACAGGAAAGAGACCCAGTACTTC	CASSYRDRKETQYF
TRBV7-3	TRBD1	NA	TRBJ1-1	TGTGCCAGCAGCTTAAAAGGGGACAGGGGGGTCGCTGAAGCTTTCTTT	CASSLKGDRGVAEAFF
TRBV28	TRBD2	NA	TRBJ2-5	TGTGCCAGCAGTTTGTCGGCGGGAGGGCCACGGGAGACCCAGTACTTC	CASSLSAGGPRETQYF
TRBV10-3	TRBD1	NA	TRBJ1-3	TGTGCCATCAGTGAGCCGACAGGGGGATCGAACACCATATATTTT	CAISEPTGGSNTIYF
TRBV2	TRBD1	NA	TRBJ2-7	TGTGCCACCGACAGGGGATTAACCTACGAGCAGTACTTC	CATDRGLTYEQYF
TRBV18	NA	NA	TRBJ2-1	TGTGCCAGCTCACCACCGATCGGGGAAGGGTTGATGTCCTACAATGAGCAGTTCTTC	CASSPPIGEGLMSYNEQFF
TRBV27	TRBD2	once	TRBJ2-2	TGTGCCAGCAGTATCGGGACTAGCGGGAGTAAATTTGGCACCGGGGAGCTGTTTTTT	CASSIGTSGSKFGTGELFF
TRBV6-5	TRBD2	NA	TRBJ2-1	TGTGCCAGCAGTCCGGGACTAGCGGGAAGCAATGAGCAGTTCTTC	CASSPGLAGSNEQFF
TRBV27	TRBD2	NA	TRBJ2-7	TGTGCCAGCAGCAGTACTAGCGGTTCGTACGAGCAGTACTTC	CASSSTSGSYEQYF
TRBV9	TRBD1	NA	TRBJ2-7	TGTGCCAGCAGCGTGAAGCCGGGACAGGGGTCCTACGAGCAGTACTTC	CASSVKPGQGSYEQYF
TRBV30	NA	once	TRBJ2-3	TGTGCCTGGAGTGTGAAGGGGGTCACAGATACGCAGTATTTT	CAWSVKGVTDTQYF
TRBV7-2	TRBD1	NA	TRBJ1-2	TGTGCCAGCAGCTTAGATGCGAACAGGGGAGGATATGGCTACACCTTC	CASSLDANRGGYGYTF
TRBV7-2	NA	NA	TRBJ1-5	TGTGCCAGCAGCTTAGAAGCCACAGGGACCGGCCAGCCCCAGCATTTT	CASSLEATGTGQPQHF
TRBV6-5	TRBD2	NA	TRBJ2-3	TGTGCCAGCAGTCGGGAGGGAACAGATACGCAGTATTTT	CASSREGTDTQYF
TRBV13	NA	NA	TRBJ1-1	TGTGCCAGCAGCCCCACTCATAGTTCTAACACTGAAGCTTTCTTT	CASSPTHSSNTEAFF
TRBV10-3	NA	NA	TRBJ1-1	TGTGCCATCAGTGAAGGCAGGGGAGCTGAAGCTTTCTTT	CAISEGRGAEAFF
TRBV6-5	NA	NA	TRBJ2-3	TGTGCCAGCAGTTACGGGAGTCGGATCAATACAGATACGCAGTATTTT	CASSYGSRINTDTQYF
TRBV4-3	NA	NA	TRBJ1-1	TGCGCCAGCAGCACACAGACAGGCATGAACACTGAAGCTTTCTTT	CASSTQTGMNTEAFF
TRBV28	NA	NA	TRBJ2-5	TGTGCCAGCAGTTTCAGCAGGGGTTCAGGAGAGACCCAGTACTTC	CASSFSRGSGETQYF
TRBV5-6	NA	NA	TRBJ1-4	TGTGCCAGCAGCGACTCGATATCGACCCGACTATCTGAAAAACTGTTTTTT	CASSDSISTRLSEKLFF
TRBV5-8	TRBD1	NA	TRBJ1-5	TGTGCCAGCAGCTCCCGGGACAGGGATTTTTTAGATCAGCCCCAGCATTTT	CASSSRDRDFLDQPQHF
TRBV6-5	NA	NA	TRBJ1-1	TGTGCCAGCAGTGAGGGCCCGGCTGGCACTGAAGCTTTCTTT	CASSEGPAGTEAFF
TRBV4-1	NA	NA	TRBJ2-3	TGCGCCAGCAGCCAAGATAGCACAGGTTGGGATACGCAGTATTTT	CASSQDSTGWDTQYF
TRBV11-2	TRBD2	NA	TRBJ2-3	TGTGCCAGCACCGCCAGGCTAGCGGGAGATACGCAGTATTTT	CASTARLAGDTQYF
TRBV6-1	NA	NA	TRBJ2-1	TGTGCCAGCAGGCATGACAGGAATGAGCAGTTCTTC	CASRHDRNEQFF
TRBV4-1	NA	NA	TRBJ2-3	TGCGCCAGCAGCCAACCTTGGGGGGGGCTCACAGATACGCAGTATTTT	CASSQPWGGLTDTQYF
TRBV5-1	TRBD2	NA	TRBJ2-3	TGCGCCAGCAGCTTGGCGGGACTAGCTTTGACAGATACGCAGTATTTT	CASSLAGLALTDTQYF
TRBV19	NA	NA	TRBJ2-1	TGTGCCAGTAGTATACGGACTGTTAGCTCCTACAATGAGCAGTTCTTC	CASSIRTVSSYNEQFF
TRBV28	TRBD2	once	TRBJ2-3	TGTGCCAGCACACCGATAGCGGGAGGGATAGAGGGGGCGGTAGATACGCAGTATTTT	CASTPIAGGIEGAVDTQYF
TRBV9	TRBD2	once	TRBJ2-1	TGTGCCAGCAGCGTAGAGCGGGAGTCCAATGAGCAGTTCTTC	CASSVERESNEQFF
TRBV19	NA	NA	TRBJ1-2	TGTGCCAGTTTCAGATACAACTATGGCTACACCTTC	CASFRYNYGYTF
TRBV15	NA	NA	TRBJ1-5	TGTGCCACCAGCAGAGGGGGAGCGGAGCCCCAGCATTTT	CATSRGGAEPQHF
TRBV4-2	TRBD2	NA	TRBJ2-7	TGTGCCAGCAGCCAACAGACTAGCTCAACTTACTCCTACGAGCAGTACTTC	CASSQQTSSTYSYEQYF
TRBV5-6	TRBD2	NA	TRBJ2-1	TGTGCCAGCAGCCTAACGACTAAGCGGGGGATCTACAATGAGCAGTTCTTC	CASSLTTKRGIYNEQFF
TRBV5-6	NA	NA	TRBJ1-2	TGTGCCAGCAGCTCGGCGGGGGCCCCCGATAACTATGGCTACACCTTC	CASSSAGAPDNYGYTF
TRBV5-4	TRBD2	NA	TRBJ2-7	TGTGCCAGCAGCTTGGAACTAGCGGGACTCTACGAGCAGTACTTC	CASSLELAGLYEQYF
TRBV7-8	NA	NA	TRBJ2-7	TGTGCCAGCAGCTTAGCAAGAACAGCGGACGAGCAGTACTTC	CASSLARTADEQYF
TRBV27	NA	NA	TRBJ2-3	TGTGCCAGCAGTATACCTACAGGGCTCGGGGCTACGCAGTATTTT	CASSIPTGLGATQYF
TRBV7-8	NA	NA	TRBJ2-3	TGTGCCAGCAGCTTAGTAAACGTGCAGACAGATACGCAGTATTTT	CASSLVNVQTDTQYF
TRBV2	NA	NA	TRBJ2-5	TGTGCCAGCAAGGAAACCCGGCAGGAACGTCGCGAGACCCAGTACTTC	CASKETRQERRETQYF
TRBV2	TRBD1	NA	TRBJ1-2	TGTGCCAGCAGAGTGGGACAGACCCTCTATGGCTACACCTTC	CASRVGQTLYGYTF
TRBV28	NA	NA	TRBJ1-1	TGTGCCAGCAGCGGTGGGCCCTGGACTGAAGCTTTCTTT	CASSGGPWTEAFF